This TCR beta chain was identified in a study of high-grade serous ovarian cancer treatment subgroups. Clones were read by immunoSEQ multiplex PCR, and TCRdb kept only the in-frame ones, dropping some. The sample has more than 15,000 clones; around 74% are singletons. Tumor samples were taken before definitive surgery or chemotherapy. Trimming cost V 2 bases and J 1 base; bases outside gene matches: 4. Looked up from germline, CDR1 is SGHTA and CDR2 is FQGTGA. The CDR3 is made up of 17 amino acids. The study, taken as a whole, reports: Same-patient tumor repertoires overlapped at about 0.1 to 0.8; different patients barely overlapped.

Concerning this clone itself: Its cognate antigen is unknown.

Sequenced sample: tumor tissue. This clonotype originated in a human donor with high-grade serous ovarian cancer. The genes are TRBV7-3 and TRBJ2-3; 12 bases are shared with TRBD2. CDR3 in amino acids: CASSLSSGRAGTDTQYF. For the CDR3, the DNA is TGTGCCAGCAGCTTATCTAGCGGGAGGGCCGGCACAGATACGCAGTATTTT.